Each of the 14 T cell receptor beta chains below was sequenced from the same sample in a study of T cell responses to AZD1222 COVID-19 vaccine. Libraries were prepared by immunoSEQ multiplex PCR; TCRdb keeps only in-frame clonotypes and omits some of them. The top ten clones hold 4% to 5.5% of a sample with roughly 77,000 clones, more than 85% of them seen once. The sample here was peripheral blood, taken 28 days after the second AZD1222 dose. These receptors were collected from an adult who received the AZD1222 COVID-19 vaccine.

This chain uses TRBV3-1 (or the pseudogene TRBV3-2) with TRBJ2-7, with 13 nucleotides matching TRBD2. The germline CDR1 and CDR2 sequences are LGHDT and YNNKEL (reference sequence). The ends lost 0 bases at V and 3 bases at J; junction bases unmatched: 2. The CDR3 runs to 16 residues. CDR3 in amino acids: CASSQEGLAGVYEQYF. Here the CDR3 DNA reads TGTGCCAGCAGCCAAGAAGGACTAGCGGGAGTCTACGAGCAGTACTTC.

The chain has TRBV9 and TRBJ2-2, with D unclear. The CDR3 contains 13 residues. Germline loops: CDR1 SGDLS, CDR2 YYNGEE. V lost 4 bases and J lost 8, with 12 bases in between. CDR3 amino acids: CASSQTLGGELFF. The CDR3, as DNA: TGTGCCAGCAGCCAAACCCTAGGAGGGGAGCTGTTTTTT.

V is TRBV7-3 and J is TRBJ2-1; D may be TRBD1 (5 bases). CDR1 is SGHTA, CDR2 FQGTGA, per germline. CDR3 length: 15 amino acids. With 5 bases removed from V and 2 bases from J, the gap between germline ends came to 13 bases. The chain's CDR3 is CASSQTAGTYNEQFF. The CDR3 coding sequence is TGTGCCAGCAGCCAAACCGCAGGGACCTACAATGAGCAGTTCTTC.

The gene calls are TRBV6-5 and TRBJ1-1; no firm D call. Trimming left V 4 bases short and J 2 bases short, with 11 bases between. Germline V CDR1 and CDR2: MNHEY, SVGAGI. The CDR3 consists of 14 residues. The CDR3: CASSFSPSNTEAFF. CDR3 bases: TGTGCCAGCAGTTTCTCCCCCTCTAACACTGAAGCTTTCTTT.

The chain joins TRBV5-4 to TRBJ2-3; 8 bases are a match to TRBD2. Germline V gene data show CDR1 as SGHNT and CDR2 as YYREEE (reference sequence). V lost 0 bases to trimming and J lost 2 bases; unmatched junction nucleotides: 8. The CDR3 has 17 residues. The CDR3 loop is CASSLGNGLAPTDTQYF. As DNA, the CDR3 is TGTGCCAGCAGCTTGGGAAACGGACTAGCACCCACAGATACGCAGTATTTT.

The rearrangement uses TRBV6-5 and TRBJ2-2, with D unclear. Germline CDR1 and CDR2: MNHEY and SVGAGI. CDR3 length equals 14 residues. Trimming removed 4 bases at V and 7 bases at J, with 13 bases between. DNA of the CDR3: TGTGCCAGCAGTTTGGACCCCAACGTCGGGGAGCTGTTTTTT. Its translation: CASSLDPNVGELFF.

The chain is built from TRBV11-2 and TRBJ2-1; D remains ambiguous. Trimming left V 1 base short and J 6 bases short, with 7 bases between. Germline assignment: CDR1 SGHAT and CDR2 FQNNGV. CDR3 length: 13 residues. In DNA, the CDR3 is TGTGCCAGCAGCTTAGGCCCCTCCAATGAGCAGTTCTTC. Amino acid sequence: CASSLGPSNEQFF.

The chain couples TRBV29-1 to TRBJ2-4, with D perhaps TRBD1 (6 bases). This CDR3 spans 17 amino acids. The germline gives CDR1 SQVTM, CDR2 ANQGSEA. Trimming shortened V by 1 base and J by 0 bases, and 16 bases separated the two germline ends. CDR3: CSVEAPDSPLAKNIQYF. Here the CDR3 DNA reads TGCAGCGTTGAAGCCCCGGACAGCCCCCTAGCCAAAAACATTCAGTACTTC.

The chain couples TRBV4-3 to TRBJ1-4; D remains unclear. CDR1 and CDR2 (germline): LGHNA, YSLEER. The CDR3 sequence is 17 residues long. With 0 bases removed from V and 4 bases from J, the gap between germline ends came to 15 bases. CDR3 in amino acids: CASSQDFFGHGNEKLFF. In nucleotides, the CDR3 is TGCGCCAGCAGCCAAGATTTTTTTGGGCACGGTAATGAAAAACTGTTTTTT.

This sequence joins TRBV14 and TRBJ1-1; D is unclear. Germline CDR1 and CDR2: SGHDN and FVKESK. Trimming stripped 2 bases from V and 8 bases from J, with 12 bases between. The CDR3 runs 13 residues. CDR3 in amino acids: CASSQNYPREAFF. The DNA of the CDR3 is TGTGCCAGCAGCCAAAACTATCCGCGGGAAGCTTTCTTT.

This clone has a single count. This chain links TRBV3-1 (or the pseudogene TRBV3-2) with TRBJ1-5; 11 bases line up with TRBD1. The CDR3 extends over 19 amino acids. Unmatched junction bases numbered 11, after V lost 4 bases and J lost 0 bases. The germline V gene has CDR1 LGHDT and CDR2 YNNKEL (reference sequence). Here the CDR3 DNA reads TGTGCCAGCAGCCCCCGGGGGACAGGGGGTATCTATAGCAATCAGCCCCAGCATTTT. Translated, it gives CASSPRGTGGIYSNQPQHF.

This clone appeared a single time. This chain uses TRBV28 with TRBJ1-1, with D maybe TRBD1 (5 bases). CDR1 is MDHEN and CDR2 is SYDVKM in the germline V gene. The CDR3 contains 14 residues. The V and J ends lost 4 bases and 1 base respectively, with 10 bases between them. The CDR3 nucleotides read TGTGCCAGCAGTTACAGGTTGGGGAACACTGAAGCTTTCTTT. It is translated as CASSYRLGNTEAFF.

This chain uses TRBV30 with TRBJ2-7, with D unresolved. The CDR3 covers 13 residues. Trimming removed 4 bases at V and 0 bases at J, with 10 bases between. Germline V lookup: CDR1 GTSNPN, CDR2 SVGIG (reference sequence). CDR3 DNA: TGTGCCTGGAATCGAGTTAACTCCTACGAGCAGTACTTC. Translated: CAWNRVNSYEQYF.

The chain recombines TRBV19 with TRBJ1-2; D remains ambiguous. The germline V gene encodes CDR1 LNHDA and CDR2 SQIVND (reference sequence). The V end lost 5 bases, the J end lost 7 bases, and 17 bases lay between the germline ends. The CDR3 has 14 residues. CDR3 in DNA: TGTGCCAGTAGTGCTGTACTAGGCAACGGTGGCTACACCTTC. This sequence encodes CASSAVLGNGGYTF.